This T cell receptor beta chain came from a study of cytomegalovirus exposure and HLA in healthy donors. Across the whole study: Of a few hundred genotyped donors, around 76% clustered with self-reported Caucasian donors. Regarding the study as a whole: When analyzed later, the rates of TCR association showed variation by HLA locus, with DRB1 the most and HLA-C the fewest. For most TCR beta V segments, an earlier analysis put the productive rate at about 90% or about 30% of the time. According to the study, around 180 TCR beta chains were cytomegalovirus-associated.

This clone was detected once. What it binds is unknown. Vbeta (60) and Jbeta (13) primers were used in the PCR. Profiling relied on immunoSEQ multiplex PCR, and the TCRdb table lists in-frame clones only, not all of them. Of about 200,000 clones listed, approximately 79% are singletons. Germline CDR1 SNHLY, CDR2 FYNNEI. The CDR3 runs 14 residues. Unmatched junction bases numbered 5, after V lost 6 bases and J lost 1 base. The V gene is TRBV2, the J gene TRBJ1-1; TRBD1 agrees at 7 bases. This sequence originates from a man in his fifties in good health and CMV-seronegative. The specimen was PBMCs. The CDR3 protein is CASRAGGTNTEAFF. CDR3 DNA: TGTGCCAGCAGGGCAGGGGGAACGAACACTGAAGCTTTCTTT.